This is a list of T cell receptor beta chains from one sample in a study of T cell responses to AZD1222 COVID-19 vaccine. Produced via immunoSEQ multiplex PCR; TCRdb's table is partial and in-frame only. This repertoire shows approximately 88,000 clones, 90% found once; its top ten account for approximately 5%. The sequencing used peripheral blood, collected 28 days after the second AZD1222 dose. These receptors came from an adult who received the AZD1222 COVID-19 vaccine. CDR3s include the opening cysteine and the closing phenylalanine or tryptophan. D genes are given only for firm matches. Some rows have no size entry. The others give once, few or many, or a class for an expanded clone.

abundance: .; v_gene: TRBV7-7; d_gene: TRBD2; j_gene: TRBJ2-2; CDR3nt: TGTGCTAGCAGCTTGCTAGCGGCCGACACCGGGGAGCTGTTTTTT; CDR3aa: CASSLLAADTGELFF
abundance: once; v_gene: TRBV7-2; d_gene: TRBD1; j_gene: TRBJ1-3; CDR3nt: TGTGCCAGCAGCATAGGACAGGGAGACACCATATATTTT; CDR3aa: CASSIGQGDTIYF
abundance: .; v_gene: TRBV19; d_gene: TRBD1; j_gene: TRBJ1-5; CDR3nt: TGTGCCAGTAGTAAGGGGACAGGGGGGATGTATAGCAATCAGCCCCAACATTTT; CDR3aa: CASSKGTGGMYSNQPQHF
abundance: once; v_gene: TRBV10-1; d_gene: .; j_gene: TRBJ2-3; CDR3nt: TGCGCCAGCAGTGAGTCGAGGGGACTCACACCGTCGCAGTATTTT; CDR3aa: CASSESRGLTPSQYF
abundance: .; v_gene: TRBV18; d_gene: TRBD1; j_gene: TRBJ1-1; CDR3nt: TGTGCCAGCTCACCGCAGGGGGACACTGAAGCTTTCTTT; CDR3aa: CASSPQGDTEAFF
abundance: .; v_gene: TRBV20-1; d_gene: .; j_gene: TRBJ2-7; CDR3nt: TGCAGTGCTAGTCTGTCAGGGGAGGTCTACGAGCAGTACTTC; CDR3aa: CSASLSGEVYEQYF
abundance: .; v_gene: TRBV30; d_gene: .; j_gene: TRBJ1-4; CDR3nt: TGTGCCTCCGGGGCAGGGTTTTCCGCAACTAATGAAAAACTGTTTTTT; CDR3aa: CASGAGFSATNEKLFF
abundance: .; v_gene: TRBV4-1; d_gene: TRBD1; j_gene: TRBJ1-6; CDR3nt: TGCGCCAGCAGCCAAGAGTTCAGGGGGTGGAATTCACCCCTCCACTTT; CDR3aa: CASSQEFRGWNSPLHF
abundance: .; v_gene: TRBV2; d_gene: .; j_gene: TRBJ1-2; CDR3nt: TGTGCCAGCAGTGAAAGCGGGACCTATGGCTACACCTTC; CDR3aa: CASSESGTYGYTF
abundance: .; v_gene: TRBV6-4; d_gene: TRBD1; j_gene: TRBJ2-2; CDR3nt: TGTGCCAGCAGACTGGACAGGTACACCGGGGAGCTGTTTTTT; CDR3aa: CASRLDRYTGELFF
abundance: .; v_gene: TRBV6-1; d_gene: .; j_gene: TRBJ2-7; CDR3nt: TGTGCCAGCAGTGAAGGGGGGAAAAAGGGTTGGGAGCAGTACTTC; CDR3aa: CASSEGGKKGWEQYF
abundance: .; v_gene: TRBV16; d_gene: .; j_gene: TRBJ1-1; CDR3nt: TGTGCCAGCAGCCGACGGACAGCGAGCAACACTGAAGCTTTCTTT; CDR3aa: CASSRRTASNTEAFF
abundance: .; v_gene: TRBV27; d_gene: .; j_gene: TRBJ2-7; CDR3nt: TGTGCCAGCAAAAAGGGCCGATACTCCTACGAGCAGTACTTC; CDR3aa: CASKKGRYSYEQYF
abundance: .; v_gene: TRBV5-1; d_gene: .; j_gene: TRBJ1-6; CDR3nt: TGCGCCAGCAGCTCCGACGGTCAAACGGGTTCACCCCTCCACTTT; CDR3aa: CASSSDGQTGSPLHF
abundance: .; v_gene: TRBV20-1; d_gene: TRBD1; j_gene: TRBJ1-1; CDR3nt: TGCAGAGGGACAGGGAACACTGAAGCTTTCTTT; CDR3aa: CRGTGNTEAFF
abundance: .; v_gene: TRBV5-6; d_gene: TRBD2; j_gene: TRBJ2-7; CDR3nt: TGTGCCAGCAGCTTGGGGGCGGGGGAAGTGAGCTACGAGCAGTACTTC; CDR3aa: CASSLGAGEVSYEQYF
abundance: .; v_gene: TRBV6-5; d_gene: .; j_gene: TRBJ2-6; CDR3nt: TGTGCCAGCAGGGCGGGGGCCAACGTCCTGACTTTC; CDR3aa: CASRAGANVLTF
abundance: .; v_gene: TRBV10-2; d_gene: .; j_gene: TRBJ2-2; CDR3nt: TGCGCCAGCCCCGCCAGGAACACCGGGGAGCTGTTTTTT; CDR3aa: CASPARNTGELFF
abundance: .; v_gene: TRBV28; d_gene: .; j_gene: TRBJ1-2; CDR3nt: TGTGCCAGCAGTTTACAGGGAAATGGCTACACCTTC; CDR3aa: CASSLQGNGYTF
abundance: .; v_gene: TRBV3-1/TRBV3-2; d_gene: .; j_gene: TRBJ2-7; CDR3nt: TGTGCCAGCAGCCAAGGCACCTACGAGCAGTACTTC; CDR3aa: CASSQGTYEQYF
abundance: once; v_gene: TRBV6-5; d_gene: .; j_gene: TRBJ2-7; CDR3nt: TGTGCCAGCAACCAGGGTGGACTCAACTACGAGCAGTACTTC; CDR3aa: CASNQGGLNYEQYF
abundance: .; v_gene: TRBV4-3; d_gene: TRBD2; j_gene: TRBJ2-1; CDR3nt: TGCGCCAGCAGCCTAGTGGGTAGCGGGGGGTACAATGAGCAGTTCTTC; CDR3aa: CASSLVGSGGYNEQFF
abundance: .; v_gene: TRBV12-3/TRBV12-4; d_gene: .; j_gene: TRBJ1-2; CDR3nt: TGTGCCAGCAGTTTAGAGTCAGGGTGGGGCTACACCTTC; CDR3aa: CASSLESGWGYTF
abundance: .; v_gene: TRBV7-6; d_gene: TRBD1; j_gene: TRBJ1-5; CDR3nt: TGTGCCAGCAGCCTTGAGACAGGGAATACCAATCAGCCCCAGCATTTT; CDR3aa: CASSLETGNTNQPQHF
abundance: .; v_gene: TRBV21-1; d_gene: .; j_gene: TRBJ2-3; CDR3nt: TGTGCCAGCAGCAAAGGGGTAGCGGGGGGGCCCGCACCCACCACAGATACGCAGTATTTT; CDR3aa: CASSKGVAGGPAPTTDTQYF
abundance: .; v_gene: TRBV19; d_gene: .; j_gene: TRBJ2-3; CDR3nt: TGTGCCAGTAGTATGGACAGCACCTCCACAGATACGCAGTATTTT; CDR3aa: CASSMDSTSTDTQYF
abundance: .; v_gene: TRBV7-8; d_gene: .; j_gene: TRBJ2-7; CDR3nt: TGTGCCAGCAGATTAAGACGGGACATCTCCTACGAGCAGTACTTC; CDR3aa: CASRLRRDISYEQYF
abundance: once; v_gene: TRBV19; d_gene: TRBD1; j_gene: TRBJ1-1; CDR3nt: TGTGCCAGTAGTATAGGAGACAGGGGTGTCCCGGCTTTCTTT; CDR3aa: CASSIGDRGVPAFF
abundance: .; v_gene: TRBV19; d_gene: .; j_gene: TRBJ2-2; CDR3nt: TGTGCCAGTACCGGAGGGGGGATCACCGGGGAGCTGTTTTTT; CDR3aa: CASTGGGITGELFF
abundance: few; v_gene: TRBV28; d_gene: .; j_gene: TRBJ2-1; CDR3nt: TGTGCCAGCACGTTTTGGGGGGGCTCGTTCTTC; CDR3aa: CASTFWGGSFF
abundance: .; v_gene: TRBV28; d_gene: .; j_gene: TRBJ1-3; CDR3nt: TGTGCCAGCAGTTCCCCCCAAAACACCATATATTTT; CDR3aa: CASSSPQNTIYF
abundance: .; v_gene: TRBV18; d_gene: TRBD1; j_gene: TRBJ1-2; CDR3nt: TGTGCCAGCTCCGTGGACAGGGGTGGCTATGGCTACACCTTC; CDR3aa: CASSVDRGGYGYTF
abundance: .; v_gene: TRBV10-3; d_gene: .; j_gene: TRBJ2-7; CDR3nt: TGTGCCATCAGTGACTCTGCGGGTGGGAGCTCCTACGAGCAGTACTTC; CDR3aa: CAISDSAGGSSYEQYF
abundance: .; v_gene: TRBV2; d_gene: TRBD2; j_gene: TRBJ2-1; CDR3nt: TGTGCCAGGTGGGACCCGGGACTAGCAGAGGATGAGCAGTTCTTC; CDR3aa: CARWDPGLAEDEQFF
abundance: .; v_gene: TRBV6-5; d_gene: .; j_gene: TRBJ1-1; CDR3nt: TGTGCCAGCAGTTACGATTATGGGGGGCCGGGTACTGAAGCTTTCTTT; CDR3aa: CASSYDYGGPGTEAFF
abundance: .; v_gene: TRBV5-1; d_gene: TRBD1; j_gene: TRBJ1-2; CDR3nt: TGCGCCAGCAAAGGGGGCCAGGACTATGGCTACACCTTC; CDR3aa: CASKGGQDYGYTF
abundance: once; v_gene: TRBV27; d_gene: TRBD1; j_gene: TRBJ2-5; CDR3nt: TGTGCCAGCAGTCCCCACAGGGGGGTCCAAGAGACCCAGTACTTC; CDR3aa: CASSPHRGVQETQYF
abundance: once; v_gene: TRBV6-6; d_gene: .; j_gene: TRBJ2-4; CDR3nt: TGTGCCAGCAGTTACACGGGAACAGCCAAAAACATTCAGTACTTC; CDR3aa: CASSYTGTAKNIQYF
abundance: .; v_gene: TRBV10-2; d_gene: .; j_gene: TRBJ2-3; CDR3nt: TGCGCCACCTTACCCACAGGGAGCACAGATACGCAGTATTTT; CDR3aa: CATLPTGSTDTQYF
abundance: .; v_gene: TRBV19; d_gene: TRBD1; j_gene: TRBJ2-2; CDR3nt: TGTGCCAGTAGCCAACAGGGGGCAGACACCGGGGAGCTGTTTTTT; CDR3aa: CASSQQGADTGELFF
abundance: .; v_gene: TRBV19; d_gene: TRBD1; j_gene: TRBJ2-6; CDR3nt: TGTGCCAGTAGTCCCCGGACAGGGGGCACTGGGGCCAACGTCCTGACTTTC; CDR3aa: CASSPRTGGTGANVLTF
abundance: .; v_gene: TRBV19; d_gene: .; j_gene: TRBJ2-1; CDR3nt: TGTGCCAGTAGACTGGGCAATGAGCAGTTCTTC; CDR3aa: CASRLGNEQFF
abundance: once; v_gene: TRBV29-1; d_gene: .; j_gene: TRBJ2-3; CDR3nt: TGCAGCGTTGAAGATCAGGGAACAGGGAAGGGCACAGATACGCAGTATTTT; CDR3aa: CSVEDQGTGKGTDTQYF
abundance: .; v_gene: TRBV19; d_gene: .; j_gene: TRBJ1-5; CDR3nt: TGTGCCAGTAGTCCCACCCCCGGTAGCAATCAGCCCCAGCATTTT; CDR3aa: CASSPTPGSNQPQHF
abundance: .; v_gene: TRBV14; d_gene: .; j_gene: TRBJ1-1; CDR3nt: TGTGCCAGCAGCGGCGCCTTGATGAACACTGAAGCTTTCTTT; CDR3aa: CASSGALMNTEAFF